One TCR beta chain is described in this entry. The antigen remains unidentified. This sample was taken from a study of tumor-infiltrating lymphocytes in localized non-small cell lung cancer. Study details: Several tumor histologies, both smoking statuses, and some post-neoadjuvant chemotherapy samples were included. Whole-study results and caveats: Higher tumor T cell infiltration than in uninvolved lung was supported by TCRbeta sequencing. Only some patients had TCR sequencing, depending on available tissue. Recurrence-free survival showed no association with tumor T-cell fraction.

Trimming cost V 1 base and J 5 bases, with 11 bases left between them. Germline CDR1 SGHAT, CDR2 FQNNGV. There are 14 residues in the CDR3. The data were produced by immunoSEQ multiplex PCR, yet TCRdb's version contains in-frame clones alone and is incomplete. The sample has fewer than 13,000 clones; 55% to 80% are singletons. The TCR sequence derives from a human donor with non-small cell lung cancer. This rearrangement joins TRBV11-2 to TRBJ2-5; D is possibly TRBD1 (6 bases). Sequenced sample: lung tumor tissue. The CDR3 spells CASSLGWGRETQYF. In DNA, the CDR3 is TGTGCCAGCAGCTTAGGTTGGGGGCGGGAGACCCAGTACTTC. Full variable domain (missing parts from reference TRBV11-2 and TRBJ2-5): EAGVAQSPRYKIIEKRQSVAFWCNPISGHATLYWYQQILGQGPKLLIQFQNNGVVDDSQLPKDRFSAERLKGVDSTLKIQPAKLEDSAVYLCASSLGWGRETQYFGPGTRLLVL.